This T cell receptor (beta chain) emerged from a study of blood T cell repertoires in COVID-19. Study-level background: The samples span acute and convalescent COVID-19 from the United States, Italy and Spain.

Individuals drawn from under 30 US areas were about 18 to 100 years old. Participants were placed into cohorts based on the clinical history they reported. A case of COVID-19 had been met by exposed participants within 2 weeks before study entry. TCRdb's copy holds only in-frame clones and misses some; the assay was immunoSEQ multiplex PCR. The sample holds 300,000 to 400,000 clones, roughly 90% seen once. Trimming took 3 bases from V and 4 from J, leaving 18 bases between them. Germline V gives CDR1 MNHEY, CDR2 SMNVEV (reference sequence). The CDR3 is made up of 17 amino acids. The sequence was obtained from a woman in her 30s who had been exposed to COVID-19. The sequencing sample was made of PBMCs or T cells enriched from blood (not recorded which). The chain couples TRBV27 to TRBJ2-2, with D possibly TRBD1 on 6 matching bases. CDR3 coding DNA: TGTGCCAGCAGTTTTGGACGCGGTAGGGGGTCCACCGGGGAGCTGTTTTTT. It yields the protein CASSFGRGRGSTGELFF.